The next 28 T cell receptor beta chains were all read from a single sample in a study of blood T cell repertoires in COVID-19. Measured with immunoSEQ multiplex PCR; TCRdb has only the in-frame clones, and not every one. The data show nearly 350,000 clones, about 90% seen once. The specimen was PBMCs or T cells enriched from blood (not recorded which). The receptor source for this set is a woman in her twenties or thirties who had recovered from COVID-19.

The chain has TRBV6-5 and TRBJ1-1; D is uncertain. Germline V gives CDR1 MNHEY, CDR2 SVGAGI. Between the trimmed V and J ends, which lost 0 bases and 7 bases, there was a span of 18 bases. The CDR3 runs 16 residues. The CDR3 region has the DNA TGTGCCAGCAGTTACTCCCCGACCCAAAGCCGGAGTGAAGCTTTCTTT. This sequence encodes CASSYSPTQSRSEAFF.

This chain uses TRBV28 with TRBJ1-6; 8 bases agree with TRBD1. The CDR3 extends over 17 amino acids. The V segment lost 5 bases and the J segment 8 bases; nucleotides outside the gene matches: 14. Germline CDR1 is MDHEN and CDR2 is SYDVKM. Here the CDR3 reads CASSPSVGQGAYSPLHF. CDR3 bases: TGTGCCAGCAGTCCTTCCGTGGGTCAGGGGGCCTATTCACCCCTCCACTTT.

The V call is TRBV12-3 or TRBV12-4, the J call TRBJ2-4; D might be TRBD1 (7 bases). CDR3 length equals 13 residues. V was pared by 6 bases and J by 10 bases, with 16 bases between. The CDR3 spells CASRRGRGGIQYF. CDR3 nucleotides: TGTGCCAGCAGGAGGGGGCGGGGAGGTATTCAGTACTTC.

This chain links TRBV7-2 with TRBJ2-4; D perhaps matches TRBD2 (5 bases). The germline CDR1 and CDR2 sequences are SGHTA and FQGNSA. The CDR3 runs to 14 residues. V was shortened by 4 bases and J by 7 bases, with 14 bases between the two germline ends. CDR3 nucleotide sequence: TGTGCCAGCAGCTCCGAACTAGTTTCGAACATTCAGTACTTC. Protein sequence: CASSSELVSNIQYF.

This chain connects TRBV2 to TRBJ1-1; D is unresolved. Germline CDR1 and CDR2: SNHLY and FYNNEI. The germline V and J ends were trimmed by 0 bases and 10 bases, with 15 bases remaining between them. This CDR3 has 14 amino acids. The CDR3 region is CASSEALLEGSAFF. The CDR3 DNA reads TGTGCCAGCAGTGAAGCGCTTCTAGAAGGATCAGCTTTCTTT. The whole variable domain, filled in from reference TRBV2 and TRBJ1-1, reads EPEVTQTPSHQVTQMGQEVILRCVPISNHLYFYWYRQILGQKVEFLVSFYNNEISEKSEIFDDQFSVERPDGSNFTLKIRSTKLEDSAMYFCASSEALLEGSAFFGQGTRLTVV.

The rearrangement joins TRBV19 to TRBJ1-1, with a possible D match to TRBD1 (6 bases). V lost 7 bases to trimming and J lost 1 base, with 10 bases between them. The CDR3 is 13 amino acids. Germline V lookup: CDR1 LNHDA, CDR2 SQIVND (reference sequence). The CDR3 DNA follows: TGTGCCAGTAAGGGGGTGGGGAACACTGAAGCTTTCTTT. Translated: CASKGVGNTEAFF.

V gene TRBV11-2 combines with J gene TRBJ2-1; D possibly corresponds to TRBD2 (6 bases). Germline assignment: CDR1 SGHAT and CDR2 FQNNGV. The CDR3 covers 15 residues. V was cut by 1 base and J by 1 base, with 8 bases left in between. The CDR3 coding sequence is TGTGCCAGCAGCTTAGTGAGCGGGTCCTACAATGAGCAGTTCTTC. This codes for CASSLVSGSYNEQFF.

J is TRBJ2-3 and V is TRBV4-3, with 13 bases identical to TRBD2. This CDR3 is 17 amino acids long. Germline-derived CDR1 and CDR2 are LGHNA and YSLEER. V trimming: 0 bases; J trimming: 1 base; junction bases outside the gene matches: 1. The CDR3 coding sequence is TGCGCCAGCAGCCAAGATGGGACTAGCGGGGGCACAGATACGCAGTATTTT. Its protein is CASSQDGTSGGTDTQYF.

V and J are TRBV5-1 and TRBJ1-1; weak D call: TRBD1 (5 bases). With 0 bases removed from V and 4 bases from J, the gap between germline ends came to 10 bases. The CDR3 loop spans 14 amino acids. Per germline, CDR1 SGHRS and CDR2 YFSETQ. DNA of the CDR3: TGCGCCAGCAGCTTGGGCAGGGCCCGCACTGAAGCTTTCTTT. Protein sequence: CASSLGRARTEAFF.

CDR3: CASFSGGSPDTQYF. The CDR3 coding sequence is TGTGCCAGCTTTAGCGGGGGGTCACCAGATACGCAGTATTTT. V and J are TRBV19 and TRBJ2-3, with 10 positions matching TRBD2. Germline V gene sequence: CDR1 LNHDA, CDR2 SQIVND (reference sequence). This CDR3 is built from 14 residues. V was pared by 9 bases and J by 4 bases, with 7 bases of the junction left unmatched.

The chain has TRBV7-2 and TRBJ2-3; 8 bases align to TRBD2. CDR1 and CDR2 (germline): SGHTA, FQGNSA. The CDR3 is made up of 17 amino acids. V gave up 5 bases and J gave up 1 base; unmatched junction bases: 11. The DNA for the CDR3 is TGTGCCAGCAGCCTCCGCCCCCCGGGGGGGGGCACAGATACGCAGTATTTT. It is translated as CASSLRPPGGGTDTQYF.

The chain is built from TRBV7-7 and TRBJ2-5; 9 bases align to TRBD1. The CDR3 length is 15 residues. Looked up from germline, CDR1 is SSHAT and CDR2 is FNYEAQ (reference sequence). J was trimmed by 1 base and V by 4 bases; bases with no gene match: 4. As DNA, the CDR3 is TGTGCCAGCAGCTCCCCGACAGGGGGCCAAGAGACCCAGTACTTC. Translated, it gives CASSSPTGGQETQYF. The full variable domain, in which reference TRBV7-7 and TRBJ2-5 provide the parts outside the CDR3, is GAGVSQSPRYKVTKRGQDVTLRCDPISSHATLYWYQQALGQGPEFLTYFNYEAQPDKSGLPSDRFSAERPEGSISTLTIQRTEQRDSAMYRCASSSPTGGQETQYFGPGTRLLVL.

This clone was counted once. The chain uses TRBV5-1 and TRBJ2-1; D might be TRBD1 (6 bases). V was clipped by 3 bases and J by 4 bases, with 17 bases between them. Germline loops: CDR1 SGHRS, CDR2 YFSETQ. The CDR3 totals 16 residues. In nucleotides, the CDR3 is TGCGCCAGCAGCTCCCTTTTAGGGACACCTTACAATGAGCAGTTCTTC. Translating gives CASSSLLGTPYNEQFF.

The chain combines TRBV2 with TRBJ1-1; 9 bases map to TRBD1. Germline CDR1 SNHLY, CDR2 FYNNEI. V shed 6 bases and J 4 bases; nucleotides not matched to a gene: 15. The CDR3 is made up of 17 amino acids. CDR3 sequence reads: CASRRGQGEPRGTEAFF. The CDR3 nucleotides read TGTGCCAGCAGGAGGGGACAGGGAGAGCCAAGAGGCACTGAAGCTTTCTTT.

The V and J genes are TRBV7-9 and TRBJ2-7; the match to TRBD1 covers 10 bases. With V trimmed by 2 bases and J by 1 base, 2 bases remained unmatched. CDR3 length equals 15 residues. Germline CDR1 is SEHNR and CDR2 is FQNEAQ (reference sequence). CDR3 sequence (DNA): TGTGCCAGCAGCTTACCGGGACAGGGGTCCTACGAGCAGTACTTC. Its protein product is CASSLPGQGSYEQYF.

The V gene is TRBV18, the J gene TRBJ1-5, with D maybe TRBD1 (5 bases). Germline V CDR1 and CDR2: KGHSH, LQKENI. V gave up 4 bases and J gave up 4 bases, with 11 bases separating them. CDR3 length: 14 amino acids. CDR3 loop: CASSRREGNQPQHF. CDR3 nucleotides: TGTGCCAGCTCACGCAGGGAGGGGAATCAGCCCCAGCATTTT. The whole variable domain, remainder taken from reference TRBV18 and TRBJ1-5, is NAGVMQNPRHLVRRRGQEARLRCSPMKGHSHVYWYRQLPEEGLKFMVYLQKENIIDESGMPKERFSAEFPKEGPSILRIQQVVRGDSAAYFCASSRREGNQPQHFGDGTRLSIL.

The V call is TRBV5-6, the J call TRBJ1-6; possibly TRBD1 for D (5 bases). V was cut by 4 bases and J by 10 bases, with 15 bases left in between. The CDR3 sequence is 14 residues long. The V gene's germline CDR1 is SGHDT and CDR2 YYEEEE. The CDR3 DNA is TGTGCCAGCAGCATAGGGACTATAGGCTCACCCCTCCACTTT. As protein: CASSIGTIGSPLHF. The variable domain in full, with the rest retrieved from reference TRBV5-6 and TRBJ1-6, is DAGVTQSPTHLIKTRGQQVTLRCSPKSGHDTVSWYQQALGQGPQFIFQYYEEEERQRGNFPDRFSGHQFPNYSSELNVNALLLGDSALYLCASSIGTIGSPLHFGNGTRLTVT.

This chain links TRBV9 with TRBJ2-3, with 9 positions matching TRBD2. The J segment lost 3 bases and the V segment lost 0 bases, leaving 2 bases of the junction unmatched. This CDR3 has 15 amino acids. The germline gives CDR1 SGDLS, CDR2 YYNGEE. As DNA, the CDR3 is TGTGCCAGCAGCGTAGATAGCGGGGGTACAGATACGCAGTATTTT. Its translation is CASSVDSGGTDTQYF.

V is TRBV18 and J is TRBJ2-5, with 7 bases identical to TRBD1. CDR1 and CDR2 from the germline V gene are KGHSH and LQKENI. Unmatched junction bases numbered 7, after V lost 3 bases and J lost 3 bases. The CDR3 has 15 amino acids. DNA of the CDR3: TGTGCCAGCTCACCCCGACGCACAGGGGAAGAGACCCAGTACTTC. It translates to CASSPRRTGEETQYF.

The rearrangement links TRBV19 to TRBJ1-4; TRBD1 aligns across 7 bases. V lost 4 bases, J lost 0 bases, and 2 bases stayed unmatched. CDR1 LNHDA and CDR2 SQIVND come from the germline V gene (reference sequence). CDR3 size: 15 residues. The CDR3 loop is CASSRGQSTNEKLFF. DNA of the CDR3: TGTGCCAGTAGTAGGGGACAGTCAACTAATGAAAAACTGTTTTTT. Variable domain in full (rest from reference TRBV19 and TRBJ1-4): DGGITQSPKYLFRKEGQNVTLSCEQNLNHDAMYWYRQDPGQGLRLIYYSQIVNDFQKGDIAEGYSVSREKKESFPLTVTSAQKNPTAFYLCASSRGQSTNEKLFFGSGTQLSVL.

This sequence joins TRBV5-8 and TRBJ1-4; 8 nucleotides line up with TRBD1. Germline V gene lookup returns CDR1 SGHTS and CDR2 YDEGEE. This CDR3 has 17 residues. V shed 4 bases and J 5 bases; nucleotides not matched to a gene: 13. CDR3 in amino acids: CASSNYHGQGGNEKLFF. The CDR3 nucleotides are TGTGCCAGCAGCAACTATCACGGACAGGGCGGGAATGAAAAACTGTTTTTT.

The chain couples TRBV24-1 to TRBJ2-5; 9 bases are shared with TRBD2. The trim removed 7 bases at V and 3 bases at J, leaving 8 bases unmatched. Germline loops: CDR1 KGHDR, CDR2 SFDVKD. The CDR3 runs to 15 residues. The CDR3 coding sequence is TGTGCCACCAGCCCGGGACTAGCAATGAAAGAGACCCAGTACTTC. Protein sequence: CATSPGLAMKETQYF.

This chain joins TRBV13 and TRBJ1-4; 7 bases match TRBD1. The germline CDR1 and CDR2 sequences are PRHDT and FYEKMQ (reference sequence). CDR3 size: 12 residues. J gave up 10 bases and V 6 bases, and 5 bases lay outside the gene matches. CDR3 DNA: TGTGCCAGCAGAATCCCAGGGGGAAAACTGTTTTTT. Protein: CASRIPGGKLFF.

The gene calls are TRBV12-3 or TRBV12-4 and TRBJ1-2; 7 bases map to TRBD1. CDR3 length: 13 amino acids. V dropped 4 bases and J dropped 8; count of bases not matched to a gene: 7. CDR3 DNA: TGTGCCAGCAGTTCCCGGGACAGAGGAGGCTACACCTTC. It is translated as CASSSRDRGGYTF.

This clone is a singleton in its sample. This sequence joins TRBV30 and TRBJ2-2; D not certain. CDR1 GTSNPN and CDR2 SVGIG come from the germline V gene (reference sequence). This CDR3 has 17 residues. V was pared by 3 bases and J by 4 bases, with 21 bases between. In DNA form, the CDR3 reads TGTGCCTGGAGCGCCGTTTCCGTACTCGGTGTCACCGGGGAGCTGTTTTTT. Its protein product is CAWSAVSVLGVTGELFF.

The chain combines TRBV9 with TRBJ1-2, with TRBD1 as a possible D gene (5 bases). Per germline, CDR1 SGDLS and CDR2 YYNGEE. This CDR3 comprises 12 residues. Trimming left V 8 bases short and J 4 bases short, with 12 bases between. CDR3 loop: CASFTGLYGYTF. The DNA of the CDR3 is TGTGCCAGTTTTACAGGTCTCTATGGCTACACCTTC. Based on the CDR3 plus reference TRBV9 and TRBJ1-2, the full variable domain is DSGVTQTPKHLITATGQRVTLRCSPRSGDLSVYWYQQSLDQGLQFLIQYYNGEERAKGNILERFSAQQFPDLHSELNLSSLELGDSALYFCASFTGLYGYTFGSGTRLTVV.

This chain links TRBV7-2 with TRBJ2-1; 8 nucleotides agree with TRBD2. Trimming at V came to 3 bases and at J to 9 bases, leaving 7 bases not matched to a gene. This CDR3 contains 14 residues. The germline V gene encodes CDR1 SGHTA and CDR2 FQGNSA. CDR3 DNA: TGTGCCAGCAGCTTTAACGGGGGGGTCGGTGAGCAGTTCTTC. It codes for CASSFNGGVGEQFF.

This chain connects TRBV6-5 to TRBJ2-5; 7 bases agree with TRBD2. Unmatched junction bases numbered 7, after V lost 8 bases and J lost 4 bases. The CDR3 extends over 13 amino acids. Looked up from germline, CDR1 is MNHEY and CDR2 is SVGAGI. DNA of the CDR3: TGTGCCAGCGGGGGGGGTATGGGAGAGACCCAGTACTTC. Protein product: CASGGGMGETQYF.